Following are 32 T cell receptor beta chains from one sample sequenced in a study of shared clonotypes between healthy human individuals. Profiled with immunoSEQ multiplex PCR; TCRdb holds only in-frame clones, not every one. The table lists hundreds of thousands of clones, roughly four fifths of them singletons. Sequencing was done on a sample of PBMCs. These receptors were collected from a woman between 35 and 50 years old in good health. Some clones in this sample may be carry-over from other donors' samples.

In the case of this clone: In the same sample, other DNA sequences code for this CDR3. The J gene is TRBJ1-1, the V gene TRBV6-5; D call uncertain. Trimming left V 0 bases short and J 4 bases short, with 9 bases between. Germline V CDR1 and CDR2: MNHEY, SVGAGI. The CDR3 is made up of 14 amino acids. CDR3 residues: CASSYSGGSTEAFF. The DNA of the CDR3 is TGTGCCAGCAGTTACTCGGGTGGGTCCACTGAAGCTTTCTTT.

V and J are TRBV19 and TRBJ2-7; tentatively, D is TRBD1 or TRBD2 (5 bases each). The germline CDR1 and CDR2 sequences are LNHDA and SQIVND (reference sequence). This CDR3 region has 17 residues. The germline V and J ends were trimmed by 0 bases and 7 bases, with 22 bases remaining between them. The CDR3 loop reads CASSIDFGRELVGEQYF. CDR3 sequence (DNA): TGTGCCAGTAGTATAGATTTCGGCAGGGAGCTAGTCGGTGAGCAGTACTTC. Drawing the rest from reference TRBV19 and TRBJ2-7, the complete variable domain is DGGITQSPKYLFRKEGQNVTLSCEQNLNHDAMYWYRQDPGQGLRLIYYSQIVNDFQKGDIAEGYSVSREKKESFPLTVTSAQKNPTAFYLCASSIDFGRELVGEQYFGPGTRLTVT.

The genes are TRBV23-1 and TRBJ2-7; possible D gene TRBD2, 5 bases. TRBV23-1 belongs to the ORF category, with a function that is uncertain. V dropped 9 bases and J dropped 3 bases, with 18 bases sitting between them. The CDR3 sequence is 14 residues long. CDR3 DNA sequence: TGCGCCAGAAAATGGACGCCGGGGATCTACGAGCAGTACTTC. Amino acid sequence: CARKWTPGIYEQYF.

As regards this clone: A read error likely explains this, since a far larger clone differs by one base. Likely a read error: the CDR3 ends without its conserved phenylalanine or tryptophan. The V gene is TRBV18, the J gene TRBJ1-1; D is unclear. Germline CDR1 is KGHSH and CDR2 is LQKENI. The CDR3 spans 13 residues. Trimming removed 4 bases at V and 3 bases at J, with 9 bases between. The CDR3 bases are TGTGCCAGCTCACAAGACGGGGACACTGAAGCTTTCCTT. It translates to CASSQDGDTEAFL.

The rearrangement uses TRBV7-9 and TRBJ1-2; no clear D gene. From germline, CDR1 is SEHNR and CDR2 FQNEAQ (reference sequence). The CDR3 sequence is 15 residues long. Trimming shortened V by 1 base and J by 3 bases, and 12 bases separated the two germline ends. The CDR3 DNA follows: TGTGCCAGCAGCTTAGGACGGGCCTCAGACTATGGCTACACCTTC. Its translation: CASSLGRASDYGYTF. The full variable domain, completed using reference TRBV7-9 and TRBJ1-2, is DTGVSQNPRHKITKRGQNVTFRCDPISEHNRLYWYRQTLGQGPEFLTYFQNEAQLEKSRLLSDRFSAERPKGSFSTLEIQRTEQGDSAMYLCASSLGRASDYGYTFGSGTRLTVV.

CDR3 residues: CAISDGGGGPGGYGYTF. As DNA, the CDR3 is TGTGCCATCAGTGACGGCGGTGGTGGGCCGGGTGGCTATGGCTACACCTTC. The chain employs TRBV10-3 and TRBJ1-2; D not resolved. Germline V gives CDR1 ENHRY, CDR2 SYGVKD. Trimming removed 3 bases at V and 4 bases at J, with 21 bases between. The CDR3 spans 17 residues.

This rearrangement joins TRBV10-3 to TRBJ1-2; 8 positions agree with TRBD1. Germline V gene lookup returns CDR1 ENHRY and CDR2 SYGVKD. The trim removed 6 bases at V and 7 bases at J, leaving 7 bases unmatched. The CDR3 contains 13 residues. The CDR3 spells CAISGTGDSGYTF. CDR3 nucleotides: TGTGCCATCAGCGGGACAGGAGACAGTGGCTACACCTTC.

CDR3 DNA: TGTGCCTGTGGCCGACAGGTAGGACAGCCCCAGCATTTT. Translated, it gives CACGRQVGQPQHF. The chain recombines TRBV6-5 with TRBJ1-5; tentatively, D is TRBD1 (6 bases). V was pared by 11 bases and J by 7 bases, with 18 bases between. The CDR3 sequence is 13 residues long. The germline V gene encodes CDR1 MNHEY and CDR2 SVGAGI.

The CDR3 region has the DNA TGTGCCAGCAGCCAAGATCGGGTGAGCTCCTACAATGAGCAGTTCTTC. It translates to CASSQDRVSSYNEQFF. The genes are TRBV4-2 and TRBJ2-1; D is ambiguous. Germline V gene lookup returns CDR1 LGHNA and CDR2 YNFKEQ. The CDR3 covers 16 residues. V was clipped by 0 bases and J by 0 bases, with 9 bases between them.

The CDR3 nucleotides are TGTGCCAGCAGTCCGAGCGGGAGCAGGCGAGACATTCAGTACTTC. Translating gives CASSPSGSRRDIQYF. The V call is TRBV6-6, the J call TRBJ2-4, with TRBD2 matching over 8 bases. Germline trimming cut 5 bases from V and 8 bases from J; bases unmatched to any gene: 11. Germline V lookup: CDR1 MNHNY, CDR2 SVGAGI (reference sequence). The CDR3 has 15 residues.

As regards this clone: Given a much more abundant clone one base away, this may be a read error. The sample holds other DNA sequences that translate to the same CDR3. V gene TRBV7-9 combines with J gene TRBJ1-4; D is possibly TRBD1 (6 bases). V was shortened by 5 bases and J by 8 bases, with 15 bases between the two germline ends. CDR1 and CDR2 from the germline V gene are SEHNR and FQNEAQ (reference sequence). The CDR3 runs to 14 residues. CDR3 DNA sequence: TGTGCCAGCAGCGAAACGGGGGGCATGGAAAAACTGTTTTTT. This codes for CASSETGGMEKLFF.

Details on this clone: Relative to the germline gene, one junction end is altered; a read error may explain this. The chain has TRBV5-4 and TRBJ1-2; 9 nucleotides match TRBD1. This CDR3 has 13 amino acids. The V gene's germline CDR1 is SGHNT and CDR2 YYREEE (reference sequence). DNA for the CDR3: TGTGCCAGCCGCTTACAGGGGGCCGGTGGCTACACCTTC. This gives the protein CASRLQGAGGYTF.

The V call is TRBV18, the J call TRBJ2-1, with 10 bases aligning to TRBD1. J gave up 6 bases and V 3 bases, and 5 bases lay outside the gene matches. CDR1 is KGHSH and CDR2 is LQKENI in the germline V gene. This CDR3 is built from 15 residues. The CDR3 sequence: CASSPDRGYSNEQFF. CDR3 DNA: TGTGCCAGCTCACCGGACAGGGGGTACAGCAATGAGCAGTTCTTC.

In this sample, this clone turned up a few times. The chain has TRBV20-1 and TRBJ1-2; TRBD1 agrees at 8 bases. Germline V lookup: CDR1 DFQATT, CDR2 SNEGSKA (reference sequence). There are 11 residues in the CDR3. CDR3 bases: TGCAGAGACGACAGGGGAGATGGCTACACCTTC. Its translation: CRDDRGDGYTF.

The genes are TRBV5-1 and TRBJ1-5, with TRBD1 matching 9 bases. Germline V lookup: CDR1 SGHRS, CDR2 YFSETQ. There are 14 residues in the CDR3. Unmatched junction bases numbered 3, after V lost 4 bases and J lost 4 bases. The CDR3 reads CASSVGTGNQPQHF. CDR3 nucleotide sequence: TGCGCCAGCAGCGTAGGGACAGGGAATCAGCCCCAGCATTTT. Looking up the rest from reference TRBV5-1 and TRBJ1-5 gives the full variable domain: KAGVTQTPRYLIKTRGQQVTLSCSPISGHRSVSWYQQTPGQGLQFLFEYFSETQRNKGNFPGRFSGRQFSNSRSEMNVSTLELGDSALYLCASSVGTGNQPQHFGDGTRLSIL.

The gene calls are TRBV6-6 and TRBJ1-5, with 9 bases lining up with TRBD1. The CDR3 is 15 amino acids. Germline V gene sequence: CDR1 MNHNY, CDR2 SVGAGI (reference sequence). V shed 5 bases and J 7 bases; nucleotides not matched to a gene: 9. The CDR3 DNA reads TGTGCCAGCAGTACACACAGGGGGCAGAGGCAGCCCCAGCATTTT. Translating gives CASSTHRGQRQPQHF.

V is TRBV4-1 and J is TRBJ2-7; 11 bases line up with TRBD1. This CDR3 comprises 18 residues. V shed 1 base and J 7 bases; nucleotides not matched to a gene: 15. The germline CDR1 and CDR2 sequences are MGHRA and YSYEKL. The CDR3 is CASSQVLTRDRGLREQYF. The CDR3 DNA reads TGCGCCAGCAGCCAAGTGCTGACCCGGGACAGGGGGTTAAGGGAGCAGTACTTC.

The sample holds many counts of this clone. The chain employs TRBV28 and TRBJ2-7; D may be TRBD2 (5 bases). V lost 4 bases and J 4 bases, leaving 17 bases between the germline ends. Per germline, CDR1 MDHEN and CDR2 SYDVKM. The CDR3 loop spans 15 amino acids. The CDR3 reads CASSSPSVSEYEQYF. In DNA, the CDR3 is TGTGCCAGCAGTTCCCCTTCGGTTAGCGAGTACGAGCAGTACTTC.

About this clone itself: A far larger clone is a single base away, which makes a read error likely. The genes are TRBV2 and TRBJ1-5; D call uncertain. The CDR3 is made up of 14 amino acids. The ends were cut back, 2 bases at V and 5 bases at J, with 10 bases in the middle. The germline V gene has CDR1 SNHLY and CDR2 FYNNEI. The CDR3 nucleotides read TGTGCCAGCAGTGAATTGTACAGCGATCAGCCCCAGCATTTT. Protein sequence: CASSELYSDQPQHF.

The chain employs TRBV18 and TRBJ2-4, with 8 bases identical to TRBD2. Per the germline V gene, CDR1 is KGHSH and CDR2 is LQKENI. Losses at the gene ends were 2 bases for V and 0 bases for J; bases not matched to a gene: 3. This CDR3 region has 16 residues. The CDR3 loop reads CASSPGLAGAKNIQYF. For the CDR3, the DNA is TGTGCCAGCTCACCAGGGCTAGCGGGAGCCAAAAACATTCAGTACTTC.

As for this clone: One base away lies a much larger clone, so this may be a sequencing read error. In DNA form, the CDR3 reads TGTGCCTGGAGTGTACAAGAGACCCAGTACTTC. It is translated as CAWSVQETQYF. The chain links TRBV30 to TRBJ2-5; D not resolved. Germline CDR1 is GTSNPN and CDR2 is SVGIG (reference sequence). V shed 0 bases and J shed 2 bases, with 1 base lying between them. The CDR3 runs to 11 residues.

For this clone: Distinct nucleotide sequences in the sample also encode this CDR3. The chain couples TRBV18 to TRBJ2-1, with D hard to call. Germline values: CDR1 KGHSH, CDR2 LQKENI. The CDR3 runs to 13 residues. V was trimmed by 2 bases and J by 3 bases, leaving 5 bases between them. The CDR3 bases are TGTGCCAGCTCACCAGGAAACTACAATGAGCAGTTCTTC. The encoded protein is CASSPGNYNEQFF. Filled out from reference TRBV18 and TRBJ2-1, the complete variable domain reads NAGVMQNPRHLVRRRGQEARLRCSPMKGHSHVYWYRQLPEEGLKFMVYLQKENIIDESGMPKERFSAEFPKEGPSILRIQQVVRGDSAAYFCASSPGNYNEQFFGPGTRLTVL.

Of note for this clone: The junction does not match germline at one end; this may be a read error. Additional DNA sequences in this sample encode the identical CDR3. The chain combines TRBV5-1 with TRBJ2-1, with 10 bases matching TRBD2. This CDR3 has 16 residues. Looked up from germline, CDR1 is SGHRS and CDR2 is YFSETQ. The CDR3 spells CASSLAPAGGNNEQFF. For the CDR3, the DNA is TGCGCCAGCAGCTTGGCACCAGCGGGAGGGAACAACGAGCAGTTCTTC.

This CDR3 reads CASSLGTSGNEQFF. As DNA, the CDR3 is TGTGCCAGCAGTTTAGGGACTAGCGGGAATGAGCAGTTCTTC. This chain links TRBV27 with TRBJ2-1; 12 bases fit TRBD2. Germline-derived CDR1 and CDR2 are MNHEY and SMNVEV (reference sequence). Trimming removed 2 bases from V and 7 bases from J; junction bases left unmatched: 0. This CDR3 has 14 amino acids.

This rearrangement joins TRBV9 to TRBJ2-1; 10 bases match TRBD2. Per the germline V gene, CDR1 is SGDLS and CDR2 is YYNGEE. This CDR3 spans 16 amino acids. V was clipped by 4 bases and J by 4 bases; unmatched bases: 8. CDR3 DNA: TGTGCCAGCAGCATAGCGGGAGGAAGCCTTTACAATGAGCAGTTCTTC. It encodes CASSIAGGSLYNEQFF.

This clone was seen once. This likely stems from a read error, as it lies one base from a far larger clone. V gene TRBV5-6 combines with J gene TRBJ2-5, with a tentative D call TRBD2 (5 bases). CDR3 size: 13 residues. Germline loops: CDR1 SGHDT, CDR2 YYEEEE. CDR3 sequence (DNA): TGTGCCAGCACCGCGGGTGTAAAAGAGACCCGGTACTTC. This gives the protein CASTAGVKETRYF.

To note about this clone: This specimen includes other DNA sequences encoding the same CDR3. J is TRBJ1-1 and V is TRBV19, with D maybe TRBD1 (5 bases). The CDR3 length is 13 residues. Germline CDR1 LNHDA, CDR2 SQIVND (reference sequence). The ends were cut back, 3 bases at V and 1 base at J, with 6 bases in the middle. The CDR3 loop reads CASSIGTNTEAFF. For the CDR3, the DNA is TGTGCCAGTAGTATTGGGACGAACACTGAAGCTTTCTTT.

CDR3 residues: CASSLAGYNEQFF. CDR3 bases: TGTGCCAGCAGCTTAGCTGGGTACAATGAGCAGTTCTTC. The chain joins TRBV11-3 to TRBJ2-1; D is unresolved. The CDR3 spans 13 residues. The V end lost 1 base, the J end lost 4 bases, and 5 bases lay between the germline ends. Per germline, CDR1 SGHNT and CDR2 YENEEA.

The V gene is TRBV28, the J gene TRBJ2-1; TRBD1 matches at 8 bases. After removal of 6 bases from V and 10 bases from J, the junction contained 8 bases not matched to a gene. From germline, CDR1 is MDHEN and CDR2 SYDVKM. The CDR3 is made up of 13 amino acids. The CDR3 protein is CASRSRRDREQFF. The CDR3 DNA is TGTGCCAGCAGGTCACGCCGGGACAGGGAGCAGTTCTTC.

This clone was counted a few times. The V and J genes are TRBV5-4 and TRBJ2-7; a possible D gene is TRBD2 (5 bases). V was clipped by 5 bases and J by 7 bases, with 16 bases between them. Germline V gene lookup returns CDR1 SGHNT and CDR2 YYREEE (reference sequence). This CDR3 is built from 13 residues. CDR3 in DNA: TGTGCCAGCAGTAAGACACCCACGGGGGAGCAGTACTTC. Amino acids: CASSKTPTGEQYF.

The V gene is TRBV13, the J gene TRBJ1-2; D uncertain. V was clipped by 1 base and J by 4 bases, with 10 bases between them. Germline assignment: CDR1 PRHDT and CDR2 FYEKMQ (reference sequence). CDR3 length equals 14 residues. Here the CDR3 reads CASSLEAGVYGYTF. The CDR3 DNA follows: TGTGCCAGCAGCTTAGAGGCAGGAGTCTATGGCTACACCTTC.

V and J are TRBV28 and TRBJ2-1, with TRBD1 as a possible D gene (6 bases). CDR3 length: 15 residues. In germline, CDR1 is MDHEN, CDR2 SYDVKM. Trimming stripped 5 bases from V and 7 bases from J, with 18 bases between. In DNA, the CDR3 is TGTGCCAGCAGTCACCAGACAGGAGTTGAAAATGAGCAGTTCTTC. Amino acids: CASSHQTGVENEQFF.